A selection of T cell receptor beta chains follows, all from one sample in a study of glioma-infiltrating T cells after dendritic cell vaccination. The assay was immunoSEQ multiplex PCR, and TCRdb's table has in-frame clones only and misses some. The profile shows some 24,000 clones, 89% of them singletons. This material consisted of blood, taken after dendritic cell vaccination. Receptor source: a human donor with glioblastoma. The CDR3 runs from the conserved cysteine through the conserved F or W. Fields, in order: V gene, clone size, D gene, J gene, CDR3 DNA, CDR3 protein. The D gene is left open where the match is weak. Expanded clones get a size class; other rows say once, few or many, or leave the size out.

TRBV18	NA	NA	TRBJ2-5	TGTGCCAGCTCACCTCTCCCTTCGGGGTCAGGATACCAAGAGACCCAGTACTTC	CASSPLPSGSGYQETQYF
TRBV6-1	NA	TRBD2	TRBJ2-3	TGTGCCAGCAGTGAAATGCGGGGGGTCACAGATACGCAGTATTTT	CASSEMRGVTDTQYF
TRBV10-2	NA	NA	TRBJ1-1	TGCGCCAGCGGAGGGGGGGGCAGCACTGAAGCTTTCTTT	CASGGGGSTEAFF
TRBV2	NA	NA	TRBJ1-5	TGTGCCAGTGACCCGGGTTGGAATCAGCCCCAGCATTTT	CASDPGWNQPQHF
TRBV19	NA	NA	TRBJ1-1	TGTGCCAGTAGTATAGTACGCGGAGATAAGAACACTGAAGCTTTCTTT	CASSIVRGDKNTEAFF
TRBV27	NA	NA	TRBJ1-5	TGTGCCAGCAGTCCACAGGGTATCAATCAGCCCCAGCATTTT	CASSPQGINQPQHF
TRBV10-3	NA	NA	TRBJ2-3	TGTGCCATCAGAGGCAGCGCCGCTAGCACAGATACGCAGTATTTT	CAIRGSAASTDTQYF
TRBV6-1	NA	NA	TRBJ1-2	TGTGCCAGCCGTCTCAACTATGGCTACACCTTC	CASRLNYGYTF
TRBV6-1	NA	NA	TRBJ1-5	TGTGCCAGCAGTTTTTCCGGGAGGCAGCCCCAGCATTTT	CASSFSGRQPQHF
TRBV5-1	NA	TRBD1	TRBJ2-1	TGCGCCAGCAGCTTCAAAACCGGGACAGGTTCCTACAATGAGCAGTTCTTC	CASSFKTGTGSYNEQFF
TRBV4-1	NA	NA	TRBJ2-7	TGCGCCAGCAGCCAAGCCACCGGGGGGCCCTACGAGCAGTACTTC	CASSQATGGPYEQYF
TRBV6-1	once	NA	TRBJ1-6	TGTGCCAGCAGAGGGAGCTCCTATAATTCACCCCTCCACTTT	CASRGSSYNSPLHF
TRBV23-1	NA	TRBD2	TRBJ2-3	TGCGCCAGCAGTCACCCAGGGACTAGCCATTTT	CASSHPGTSHF
TRBV5-5	NA	NA	TRBJ1-1	TGTGCCAGCAGCTTGGACAGAAGAATAAACGGTGAAGCTTTCTTT	CASSLDRRINGEAFF
TRBV5-4	NA	TRBD1	TRBJ1-4	TGTGCCAGCAGCTTAGGGGACAGGGCTGAAAAACTGTTTTTT	CASSLGDRAEKLFF
TRBV18	NA	TRBD1	TRBJ1-3	TGTGCCAGCTCACGCGGACAGGCTGTCATCTCTGGAAACACCATATATTTT	CASSRGQAVISGNTIYF
TRBV5-5	few	NA	TRBJ2-7	TGTGCCAGCAGCTTGGTGTCGGACAGCGACGAGCAGTACTTC	CASSLVSDSDEQYF
TRBV14	NA	NA	TRBJ2-5	TGTGCCAGTCGGAATACGGGAAAAGAGACCCAGTACTTC	CASRNTGKETQYF
TRBV5-5	NA	TRBD1	TRBJ2-7	TGTGCCAGCAGCGCCCTCGCCCGGGACAGCACCTACGAGCAGTACTTC	CASSALARDSTYEQYF
TRBV6-5	NA	NA	TRBJ2-5	TGTGCCAGCAGTTTTACTAGAAAAGAGACCCAGTACTTC	CASSFTRKETQYF
TRBV5-1	NA	TRBD1	TRBJ2-7	TGCGCCAGCAGCTTGGCGACAGGGGGTTACGAGCAGTACTTC	CASSLATGGYEQYF
TRBV4-1	NA	TRBD2	TRBJ2-1	TGCGCCAGCAGCCAAGCGGAACGGGGGGGTCTGGATGAGCAGTTCTTC	CASSQAERGGLDEQFF
TRBV5-4	NA	NA	TRBJ1-2	TGTGCCAGCAGCTTGGGGCAGGGAATAGACTATGGCTACACCTTC	CASSLGQGIDYGYTF
TRBV5-6	NA	NA	TRBJ2-7	TGTGCCAGCAGCTTGGGGGGGGGTACAGGGCTCGGCGAGCAGTACTTC	CASSLGGGTGLGEQYF
TRBV11-2	NA	TRBD1	TRBJ2-6	TGTGCCAGCAGCCCATATACCAGGGGGCGGGGGGCCAACGTCCTGACTTTC	CASSPYTRGRGANVLTF
TRBV6-5	once	NA	TRBJ1-2	TGTGCCAGCAGTATCCTTGGAATGCGCTCACAGGGCTACACCTTC	CASSILGMRSQGYTF
TRBV4-1	NA	NA	TRBJ1-1	TGCGCCAGCAGCCAGCGTTTTGGCGGTGGGAACACTGAAGCTTTCTTT	CASSQRFGGGNTEAFF
TRBV6-5	NA	NA	TRBJ2-2	TGTGCCAGCAGTTATGGTGGAAGGGGCACCGGGGAGCTGTTTTTT	CASSYGGRGTGELFF